This entry is about one T cell receptor beta chain. V lost 2 bases to trimming and J lost 6 bases; unmatched junction nucleotides: 6. The CDR3 runs 14 residues. Germline CDR1 SGHRS, CDR2 YFSETQ. The data stem from a study of blood T cell repertoires in COVID-19. Whole-study context: PBMCs, B-cell-depleted T cells, or T cells provided the cDNA or gDNA that made up the material.

Authors' data handling: Reference gene primers were amplified, and this amplification served to estimate nucleated cell counts. TCRdb's table, derived via immunoSEQ multiplex PCR, lists solely in-frame clones and lacks some. V, J and clone size were drawn from that table, and D and trimming were deduced from the DNA. The data contain over 250,000 clones, around 87% of them singletons. The receptor was isolated from a woman aged 40 to 49 who had recovered from COVID-19. The chain carries TRBV5-1 and TRBJ1-2; 8 nucleotides agree with TRBD1. Sequencing was performed on peripheral blood. The CDR3 DNA reads as TGCGCCAGCAGCTTTACAGGGGGAGGACATGGCTACACCTTC. Encoded protein: CASSFTGGGHGYTF.